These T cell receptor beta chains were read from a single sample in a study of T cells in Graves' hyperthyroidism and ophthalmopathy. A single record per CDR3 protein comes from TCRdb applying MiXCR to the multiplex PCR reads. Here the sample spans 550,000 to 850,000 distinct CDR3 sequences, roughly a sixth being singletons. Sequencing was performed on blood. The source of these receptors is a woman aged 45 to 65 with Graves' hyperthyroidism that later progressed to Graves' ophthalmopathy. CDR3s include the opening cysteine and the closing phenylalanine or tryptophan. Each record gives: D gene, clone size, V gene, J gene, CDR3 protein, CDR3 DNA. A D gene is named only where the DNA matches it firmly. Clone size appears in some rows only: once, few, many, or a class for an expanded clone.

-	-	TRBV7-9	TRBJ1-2	CASSSPGRTSYGYTF	TGTGCCAGCAGCTCGCCGGGACGGACGTCGTATGGCTACACCTTC
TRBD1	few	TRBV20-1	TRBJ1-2	CSRYTGEVGYTF	TGCAGTAGATACACAGGGGAGGTTGGCTACACCTTC
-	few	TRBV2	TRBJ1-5	CASTFRGFSDQPQHF	TGTGCCAGCACTTTCAGAGGGTTTAGCGATCAGCCCCAGCATTTT
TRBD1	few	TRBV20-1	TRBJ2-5	CSARASQGAETQYF	TGCAGTGCTAGAGCTTCACAGGGGGCGGAGACCCAGTACTTC
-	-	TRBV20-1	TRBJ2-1	CSARDTGSSYNEQFF	TGCAGTGCTAGAGATACAGGGAGCTCCTACAATGAGCAGTTCTTC
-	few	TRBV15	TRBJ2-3	CATSKEGRVQYF	TGTGCCACCAGCAAGGAGGGACGTGTGCAGTATTTT
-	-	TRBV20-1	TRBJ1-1	CSAAMGDPEAFF	TGCAGTGCTGCGATGGGGGATCCTGAAGCTTTCTTT
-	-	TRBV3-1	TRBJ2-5	CASSQSELRLRQETRYF	TGTGCCAGCAGCCAGTCCGAGTTGCGCCTTCGGCAAGAGACCCGGTACTTC
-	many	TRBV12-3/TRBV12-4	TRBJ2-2	CASSRDNANTGELFF	TGTGCCAGCAGTCGGGACAACGCGAACACCGGGGAGCTGTTTTTT
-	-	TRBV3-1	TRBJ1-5	CASSQDQRSNQPQHF	TGTGCCAGCAGCCAAGACCAGAGGAGCAATCAGCCCCAGCATTTT
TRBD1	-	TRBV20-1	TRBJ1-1	CSAREPTGVNTEAFF	TGCAGTGCTCGAGAACCAACAGGGGTGAACACTGAAGCTTTCTTT
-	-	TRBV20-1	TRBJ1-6	CSARGDSYNSPLHF	TGCAGTGCACGCGGGGACTCCTATAATTCACCCCTCCACTTT
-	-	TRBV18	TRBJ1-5	CASSPESGIQPQHF	TGTGCCAGCTCACCAGAGTCCGGGATCCAGCCCCAGCATTTT
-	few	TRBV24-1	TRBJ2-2	CATSGLSANTGELFF	TGTGCCACCAGTGGTCTCTCAGCGAACACCGGGGAGCTGTTTTTT
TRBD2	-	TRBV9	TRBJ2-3	CASSGSGGRFTDTQYF	TGTGCCAGCAGCGGTAGCGGGGGGAGATTCACAGATACGCAGTATTTT
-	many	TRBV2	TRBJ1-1	CASSARRGNTEAFF	TGTGCCAGCAGTGCCAGGAGGGGAAACACTGAAGCTTTCTTT
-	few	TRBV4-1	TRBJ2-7	CASSQEQRSGGIEQYF	TGCGCCAGCAGCCAAGAGCAGCGTTCAGGCGGAATCGAGCAGTACTTC
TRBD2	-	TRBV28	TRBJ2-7	CASSPRLRTGGLTYEQYF	TGTGCCAGCAGCCCTCGATTAAGAACGGGAGGACTAACCTACGAGCAGTACTTC
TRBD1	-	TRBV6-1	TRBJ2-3	CASSRTGSGPDTQYF	TGTGCCAGTAGCAGGACAGGCTCGGGACCAGATACGCAGTATTTT
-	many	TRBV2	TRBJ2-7	CASRGREALSHEQYF	TGTGCCAGCAGAGGCAGGGAGGCGTTGTCACACGAGCAGTACTTC
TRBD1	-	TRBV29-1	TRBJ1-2	CSVEQGAANYGYTF	TGCAGCGTTGAGCAGGGGGCGGCTAACTATGGCTACACCTTC
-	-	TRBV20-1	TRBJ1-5	CSARDPGPSNQPQHF	TGCAGTGCTAGAGATCCAGGGCCCAGCAATCAGCCCCAGCATTTT
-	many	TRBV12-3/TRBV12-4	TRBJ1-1	CASSPNSGTPNTEAFF	TGTGCCAGCAGCCCAAACTCCGGGACCCCGAACACTGAAGCTTTCTTT
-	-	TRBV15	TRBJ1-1	CATSSLALNTEAFF	TGTGCCACCAGCAGTTTGGCTCTGAACACTGAAGCTTTCTTT
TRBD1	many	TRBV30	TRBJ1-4	CAWSVGQYNEKLFF	TGTGCCTGGAGTGTGGGACAGTATAATGAAAAACTGTTTTTT
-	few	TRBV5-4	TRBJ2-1	CASSLDFGSYNEQFF	TGTGCCAGCAGCTTGGACTTTGGATCCTACAATGAGCAGTTCTTC
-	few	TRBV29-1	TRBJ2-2	CSVEDGNTGELFF	TGCAGCGTTGAAGATGGGAACACCGGGGAGCTGTTTTTT
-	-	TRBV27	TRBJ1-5	CASSLSVSNNQPQHF	TGTGCCAGCAGTTTATCGGTATCGAACAATCAGCCCCAGCATTTT
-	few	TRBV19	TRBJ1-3	CASTLTTDSGNTIYF	TGTGCCAGTACTCTAACGACGGATAGTGGAAACACCATATATTTT
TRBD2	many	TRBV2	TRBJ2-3	CASAAGASGGVDTQYF	TGTGCCAGCGCTGCTGGGGCTAGCGGGGGTGTAGATACGCAGTATTTT
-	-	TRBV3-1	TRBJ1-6	CASSQDVGAGESPLHF	TGTGCCAGCAGCCAAGATGTCGGGGCGGGGGAATCACCCCTCCACTTT
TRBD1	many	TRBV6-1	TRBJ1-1	CASTRQGRLGTEAFF	TGTGCCAGCACCCGACAGGGGCGCCTGGGCACTGAAGCTTTCTTT
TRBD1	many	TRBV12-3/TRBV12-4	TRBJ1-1	CASSFDRGLTEAFF	TGTGCCAGCAGTTTCGACAGGGGGCTTACTGAAGCTTTCTTT
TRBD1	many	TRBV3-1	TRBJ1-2	CASSQTNRGLRGYTF	TGTGCCAGCAGCCAGACCAACAGGGGGCTGCGGGGCTACACCTTC
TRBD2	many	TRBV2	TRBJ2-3	CASSEAGGYTQYF	TGTGCCAGCAGTGAAGCGGGGGGGTATACGCAGTATTTT
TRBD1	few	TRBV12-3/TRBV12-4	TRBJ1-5	CASKTGVNQPQHF	TGTGCCAGCAAGACAGGGGTCAATCAGCCCCAGCATTTT
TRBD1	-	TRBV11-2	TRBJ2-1	CASSTRDRKAEQFF	TGTGCCAGCAGCACTCGGGACAGGAAGGCTGAGCAGTTCTTC
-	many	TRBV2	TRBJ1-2	CASSGRITGSGYTF	TGTGCCAGCAGTGGACGAATTACAGGGTCCGGCTACACCTTC
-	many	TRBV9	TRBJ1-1	CASSVSPGSEAFF	TGTGCCAGCAGCGTGAGCCCCGGGTCTGAAGCTTTCTTT
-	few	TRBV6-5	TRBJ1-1	CASSYSGGGEAFF	TGTGCCAGCAGTTACTCGGGGGGGGGCGAAGCTTTCTTT
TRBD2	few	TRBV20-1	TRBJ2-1	CSARDTGGGQFF	TGCAGTGCTAGAGATACCGGGGGGGGACAGTTCTTC